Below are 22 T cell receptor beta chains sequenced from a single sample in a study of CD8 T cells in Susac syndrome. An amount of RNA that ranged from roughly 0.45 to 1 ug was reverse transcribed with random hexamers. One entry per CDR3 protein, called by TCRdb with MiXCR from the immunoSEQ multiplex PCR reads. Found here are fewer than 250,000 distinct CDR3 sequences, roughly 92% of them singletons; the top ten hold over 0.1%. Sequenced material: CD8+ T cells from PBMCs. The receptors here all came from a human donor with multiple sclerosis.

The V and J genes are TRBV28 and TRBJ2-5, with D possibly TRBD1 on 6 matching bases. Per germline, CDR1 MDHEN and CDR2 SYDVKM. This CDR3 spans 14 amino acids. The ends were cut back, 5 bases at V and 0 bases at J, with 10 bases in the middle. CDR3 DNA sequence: TGTGCCAGCAGTCAGGACAGTAACCAAGAGACCCAGTACTTC. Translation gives CASSQDSNQETQYF.

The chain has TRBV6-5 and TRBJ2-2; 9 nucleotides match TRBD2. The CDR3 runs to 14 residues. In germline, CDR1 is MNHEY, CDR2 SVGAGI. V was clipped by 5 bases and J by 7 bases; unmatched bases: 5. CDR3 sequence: CASSPSGKGGELFF. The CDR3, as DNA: TGTGCCAGCAGTCCTAGCGGGAAGGGCGGGGAGCTGTTTTTT.

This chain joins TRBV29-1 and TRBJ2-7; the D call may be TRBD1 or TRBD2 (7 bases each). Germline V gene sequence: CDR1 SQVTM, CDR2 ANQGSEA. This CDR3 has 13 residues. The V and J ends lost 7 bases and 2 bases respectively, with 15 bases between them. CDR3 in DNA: TGCAGCGCCGGGGGGACAGACCCCTACGAGCAGTACTTC. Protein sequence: CSAGGTDPYEQYF.

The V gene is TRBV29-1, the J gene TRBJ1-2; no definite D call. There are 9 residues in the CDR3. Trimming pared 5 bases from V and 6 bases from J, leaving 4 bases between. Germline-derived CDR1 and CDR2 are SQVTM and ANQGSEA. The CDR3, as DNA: TGCAGCGTTCGGGATGGCTACACCTTC. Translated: CSVRDGYTF.

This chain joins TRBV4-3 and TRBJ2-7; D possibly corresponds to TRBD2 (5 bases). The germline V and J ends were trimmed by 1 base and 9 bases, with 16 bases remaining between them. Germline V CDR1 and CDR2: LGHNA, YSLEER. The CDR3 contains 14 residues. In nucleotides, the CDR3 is TGCGCCAGCAGCCAAGGGGTTCGCGGTGGAGGGCAGTACTTC. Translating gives CASSQGVRGGGQYF.

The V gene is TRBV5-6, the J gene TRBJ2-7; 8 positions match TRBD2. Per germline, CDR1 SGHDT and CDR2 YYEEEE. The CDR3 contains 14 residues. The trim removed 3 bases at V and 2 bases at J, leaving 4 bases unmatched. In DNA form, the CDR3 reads TGTGCCAGCAGCTGGGGACTAGGAACCTACGAGCAGTACTTC. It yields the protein CASSWGLGTYEQYF.

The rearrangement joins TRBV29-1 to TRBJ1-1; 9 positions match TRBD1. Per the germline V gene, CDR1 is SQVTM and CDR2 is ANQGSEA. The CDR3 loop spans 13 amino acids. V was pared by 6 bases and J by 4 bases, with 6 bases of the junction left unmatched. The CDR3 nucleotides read TGCAGCGTGAACGACAGGGGGACCACTGAAGCTTTCTTT. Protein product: CSVNDRGTTEAFF.

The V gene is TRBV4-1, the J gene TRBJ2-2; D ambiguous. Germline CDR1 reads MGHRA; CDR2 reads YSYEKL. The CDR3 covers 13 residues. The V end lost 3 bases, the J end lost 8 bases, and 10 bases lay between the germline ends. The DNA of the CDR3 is TGCGCCAGCAGCCAGGCCTTGGGAGGGGAGCTGTTTTTT. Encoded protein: CASSQALGGELFF.

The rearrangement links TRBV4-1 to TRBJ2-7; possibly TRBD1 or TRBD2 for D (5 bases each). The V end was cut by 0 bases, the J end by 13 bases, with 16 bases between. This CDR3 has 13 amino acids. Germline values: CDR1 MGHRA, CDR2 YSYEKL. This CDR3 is CASSQDLGDPRYF. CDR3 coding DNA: TGCGCCAGCAGCCAAGATCTTGGGGACCCCAGATACTTC.

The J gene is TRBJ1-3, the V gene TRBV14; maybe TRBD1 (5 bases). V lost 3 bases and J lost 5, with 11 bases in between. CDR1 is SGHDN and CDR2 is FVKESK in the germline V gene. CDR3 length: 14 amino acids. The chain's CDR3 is CASSHDRIRNTIYF. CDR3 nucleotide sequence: TGTGCCAGCAGCCATGACAGAATTCGAAACACCATATATTTT.

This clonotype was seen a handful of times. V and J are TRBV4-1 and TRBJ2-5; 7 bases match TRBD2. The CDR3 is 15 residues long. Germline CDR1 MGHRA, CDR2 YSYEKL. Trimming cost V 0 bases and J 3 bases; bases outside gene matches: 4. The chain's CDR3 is CASSQDRLAEETQYF. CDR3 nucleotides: TGCGCCAGCAGCCAAGATCGGCTAGCGGAAGAGACCCAGTACTTC.

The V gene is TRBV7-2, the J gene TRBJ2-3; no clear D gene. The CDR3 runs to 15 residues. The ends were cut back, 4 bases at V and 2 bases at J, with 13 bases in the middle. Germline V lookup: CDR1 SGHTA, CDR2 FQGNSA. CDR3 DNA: TGTGCCAGCAGCTCGACTTCACAGTCCACAGATACGCAGTATTTT. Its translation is CASSSTSQSTDTQYF.

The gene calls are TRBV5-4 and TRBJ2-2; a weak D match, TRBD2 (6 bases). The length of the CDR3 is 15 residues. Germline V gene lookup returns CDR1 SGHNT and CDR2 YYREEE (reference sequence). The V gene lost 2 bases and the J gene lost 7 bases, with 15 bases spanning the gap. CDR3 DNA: TGTGCCAGCAGCTTTTTAGGAGGGGTCGGCGGGGAGCTGTTTTTT. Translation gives CASSFLGGVGGELFF.

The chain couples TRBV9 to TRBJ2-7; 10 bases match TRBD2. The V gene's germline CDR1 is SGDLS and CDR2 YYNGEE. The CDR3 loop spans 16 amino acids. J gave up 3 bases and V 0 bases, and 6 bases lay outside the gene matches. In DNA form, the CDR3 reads TGTGCCAGCAGCGTAGGAGAACTAGCGGGGAGCTACGAGCAGTACTTC. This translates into CASSVGELAGSYEQYF.

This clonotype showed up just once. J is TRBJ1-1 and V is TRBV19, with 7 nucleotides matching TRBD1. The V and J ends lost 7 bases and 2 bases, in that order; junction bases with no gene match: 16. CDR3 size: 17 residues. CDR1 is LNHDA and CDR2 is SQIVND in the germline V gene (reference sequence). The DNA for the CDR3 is TGTGCCAGTACCCCCTACAGGGGTTCTGTGAAAAACACTGAAGCTTTCTTT. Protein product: CASTPYRGSVKNTEAFF.

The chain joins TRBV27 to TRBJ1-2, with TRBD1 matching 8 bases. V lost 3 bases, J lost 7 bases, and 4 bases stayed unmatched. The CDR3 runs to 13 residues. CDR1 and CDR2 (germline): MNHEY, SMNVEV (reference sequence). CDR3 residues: CASSFRGRGGYTF. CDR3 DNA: TGTGCCAGCAGTTTCAGGGGGCGAGGTGGCTACACCTTC.

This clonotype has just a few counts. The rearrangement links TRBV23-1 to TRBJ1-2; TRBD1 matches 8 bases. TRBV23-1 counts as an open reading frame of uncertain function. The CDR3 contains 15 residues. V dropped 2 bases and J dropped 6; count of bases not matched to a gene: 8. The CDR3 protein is CASSQQDRVMHGYTF. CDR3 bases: TGCGCCAGCAGTCAACAGGACAGGGTGATGCATGGCTACACCTTC.

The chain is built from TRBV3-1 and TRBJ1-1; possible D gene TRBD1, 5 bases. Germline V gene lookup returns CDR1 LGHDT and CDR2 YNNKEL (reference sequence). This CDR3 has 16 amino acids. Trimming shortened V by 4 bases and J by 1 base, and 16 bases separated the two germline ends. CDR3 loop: CASSPRTFLPNTEAFF. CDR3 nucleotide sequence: TGTGCCAGCAGCCCTCGGACATTTCTACCGAACACTGAAGCTTTCTTT.

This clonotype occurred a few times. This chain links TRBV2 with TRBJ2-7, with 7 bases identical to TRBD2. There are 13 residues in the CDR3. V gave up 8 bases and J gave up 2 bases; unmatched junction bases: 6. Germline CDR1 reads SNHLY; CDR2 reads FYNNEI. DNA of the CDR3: TGTGCCAGCGGGGAGACTAGCCCCTACGAGCAGTACTTC. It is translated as CASGETSPYEQYF.

In DNA, the CDR3 is TGCGCCAGCAGCCAAGCGGGACGGGGCACCGGGGAGCTGTTTTTT. This encodes CASSQAGRGTGELFF. The rearrangement joins TRBV4-3 to TRBJ2-2, with D perhaps matching TRBD1 or TRBD2 (5 bases each). Germline-derived CDR1 and CDR2 are LGHNA and YSLEER. V lost 1 base and J 4 bases, leaving 10 bases between the germline ends. CDR3 length: 15 amino acids.

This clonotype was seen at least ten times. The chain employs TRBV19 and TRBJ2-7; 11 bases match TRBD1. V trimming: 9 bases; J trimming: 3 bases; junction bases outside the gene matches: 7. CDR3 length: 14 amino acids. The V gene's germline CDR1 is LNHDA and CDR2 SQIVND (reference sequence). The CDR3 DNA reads TGTGCCAGCAGCCCCGGGACAGGGGGCTACGAGCAGTACTTC. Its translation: CASSPGTGGYEQYF.

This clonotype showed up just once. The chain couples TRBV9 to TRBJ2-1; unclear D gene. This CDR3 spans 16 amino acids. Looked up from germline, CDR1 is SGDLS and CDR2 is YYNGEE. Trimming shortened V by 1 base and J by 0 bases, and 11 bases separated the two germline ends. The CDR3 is CASSVFGGSSYNEQFF. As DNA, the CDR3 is TGTGCCAGCAGCGTATTCGGCGGCAGCTCCTACAATGAGCAGTTCTTC.